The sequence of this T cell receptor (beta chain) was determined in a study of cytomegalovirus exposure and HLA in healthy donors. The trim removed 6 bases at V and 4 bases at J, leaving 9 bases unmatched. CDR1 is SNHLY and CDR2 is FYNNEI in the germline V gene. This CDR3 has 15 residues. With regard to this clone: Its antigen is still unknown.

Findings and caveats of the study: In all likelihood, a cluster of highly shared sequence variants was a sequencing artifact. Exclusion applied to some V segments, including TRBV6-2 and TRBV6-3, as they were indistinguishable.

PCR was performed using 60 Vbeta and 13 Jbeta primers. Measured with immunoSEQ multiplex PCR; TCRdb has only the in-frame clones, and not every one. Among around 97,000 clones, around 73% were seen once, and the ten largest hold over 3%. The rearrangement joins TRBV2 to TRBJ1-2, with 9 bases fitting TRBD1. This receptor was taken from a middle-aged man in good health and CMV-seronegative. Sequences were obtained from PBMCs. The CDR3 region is CASRVEQGAFYGYTF. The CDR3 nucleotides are TGTGCCAGCAGGGTCGAACAGGGGGCTTTCTATGGCTACACCTTC.